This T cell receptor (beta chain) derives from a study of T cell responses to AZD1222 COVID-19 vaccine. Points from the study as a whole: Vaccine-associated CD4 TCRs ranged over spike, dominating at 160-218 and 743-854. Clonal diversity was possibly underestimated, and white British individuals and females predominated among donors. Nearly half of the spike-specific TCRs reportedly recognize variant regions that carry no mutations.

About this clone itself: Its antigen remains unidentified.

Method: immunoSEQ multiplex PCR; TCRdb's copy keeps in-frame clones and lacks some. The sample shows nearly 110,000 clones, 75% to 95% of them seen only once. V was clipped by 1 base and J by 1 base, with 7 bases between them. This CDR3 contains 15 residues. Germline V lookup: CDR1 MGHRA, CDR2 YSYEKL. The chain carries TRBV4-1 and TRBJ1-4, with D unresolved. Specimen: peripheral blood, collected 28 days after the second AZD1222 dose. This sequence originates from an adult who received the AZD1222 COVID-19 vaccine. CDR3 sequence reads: CASSQVEVTNEKLFF. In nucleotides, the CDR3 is TGCGCCAGCAGCCAAGTGGAGGTAACTAATGAAAAACTGTTTTTT.